This T cell receptor beta chain was sequenced in a study of regulatory T cells in long-lasting Graves disease (dated by TCRdb to about 2021). Regarding the study in general: Persistent Graves' disease was defined as antithyroid drug treatment for over 5 years with persistently positive TSH receptor autoantibodies. Patients with persistent Graves' disease were compared with patients with newly diagnosed Graves' disease using TCR sequencing and RNA sequencing of peripheral blood. The study was conducted in China and was registered as a clinical trial. TCR sequencing covered 13 persistent and roughly 20 newly diagnosed Graves' disease patients, some 33 samples in total. Persistent Graves' disease patients in the clinical cohort had taken antithyroid drugs for roughly 10 years on average. General conclusions and limits of the study: The authors noted that the small sample size was a limitation that may lower accuracy. Only peripheral blood was studied, because thyroid tissue, the primary lesion, was inaccessible. Only the TCR beta chain was sequenced and analyzed. Patients with persistent disease shared more public clonotypes (about 2,700) than newly diagnosed patients did (approximately 1,000). Persistent disease showed preferential use of TRBV28, TRBJ1-2 and TRBJ2-5, whereas newly diagnosed disease favored TRBV20-1 and TRBJ2-1. Compared with newly diagnosed patients, patients with persistent Graves' disease had lower TCR Shannon entropy and fewer highly expanded clones, which suggests clonal expansion.

CDR1 and CDR2, looked up from the germline V gene, are MNHEY and SVGAGI. The CDR3 contains 13 residues, cysteine and phenylalanine counted. Only the CDR3 region is kept as DNA, spanning 39 bases read in frame from base 1. V was cut back by 2 bases and J by 7 bases, leaving a gap of 9 bases between them. Library preparation was by multiplex PCR. TCRdb shows the sequencer as Illumina HiSeq 4000. iRepertoire HTBI primers and Arm-PCR amplification of CDR3 regions were used to construct TCR beta libraries. Gel purification was performed on PCR products prior to sequencing. In the source study's methods: Gene usage analysis of CDR3 amino acid clonotypes used the approximately 62 TRBV and approximately 13 TRBJ segments found across samples. Filtered high-quality paired reads were merged into contigs using COPE and FqMerger. BLAST was used to align contigs to IMGT TRBV, TRBD and TRBJ reference genes, with CDR3 defined following IMGT. Any clonotype with a frequency above 0.1% was classified as a highly expanded clone. Shannon entropy served as the measure of repertoire diversity, while the Gini coefficient captured V-J evenness. A clonotype found in more than one individual was treated as public. TCRdb took the public reads, trimmed them with fastp at Q25, ran MiXCR for clone calling and kept in-frame beta chains. Here each entry gathers all rows of one CDR3 protein and keeps the most common genes and DNA. These V and J calls derive from TCRdb rather than the authors' analysis. In all, the sample holds around 500,000 distinct CDR3 sequences, and less than 25% of those were seen once. The top ten clones comprise roughly 8% of the sample.

The time point label corresponds to: persistent/refractory GD, antithyroid drugs over 5 years with positive TRAb. RNA was extracted from PBMCs in TRIzol for both TCR sequencing and RNA sequencing. The diagnosis of Graves' disease was made according to American Thyroid Association guidelines. Patients for the study were recruited at an endocrinology department in Xi'an, China. Each patient gave about 10 milliliters of peripheral blood, collected in an EDTA anticoagulant tube. Ficoll Paque Plus density gradient separation was used to isolate PBMCs, and no further T cell sorting was done. An Agilent 2100 Bioanalyzer and agarose gel were used to check RNA quality, and a NanoDrop 2000 was used to measure RNA concentration. A word on this clonotype: Its antigen has not been determined. No base quality information exists; no much larger clone differs at one position.

The material sequenced was peripheral blood mononuclear cells (PBMCs), taken when the disease was refractory, from a patient treated with antithyroid drugs. The sequence joins TRBV6-5 to TRBJ2-1; the D gene lacks a confident call. The origin of this receptor is a female donor with Graves disease. The CDR3 corresponds to CASSYSSSNEQFF. The nucleotides are TGTGCCAGCAGTTACAGCTCGAGTAATGAGCAGTTCTTC.